This T cell receptor beta chain was obtained from a study of T-cell reconstitution after alpha-beta-depleted transplantation in children. Study results and limitations: Alpha-beta T cells about two months after transplant reportedly derived from several hundred expanded graft clones. Newly produced T cells mostly provided counts and TCRbeta diversity after one year, as hyperexpanded clones declined.

Germline V lookup: CDR1 SQVTM, CDR2 ANQGSEA. CDR3 length equals 19 residues. Trimming left V 6 bases short and J 4 bases short, with 31 bases between. Many counts were recorded for this clonotype. Its antigen is as yet unknown. The authors prepared the TCRbeta library with unique molecular identifiers. MiXCR, run by TCRdb on the PCR reads, gives a single entry per CDR3 protein. The sample shows about 160,000 distinct CDR3 sequences, around 10% of them seen only once. The chain links TRBV29-1 to TRBJ2-1, with D tentatively TRBD1 (8 bases). The sample was PBMCs, taken before TCRalphabeta/CD19-depleted stem cell transplant. This sequence was found in a boy aged 2 to 10 with acute myeloid leukemia, due to receive a stem cell transplant. Written as DNA, the CDR3 is TGCAGCGTCGACAAACAGGGGGGAGCTAGCGGAGTGGGATACAATGAGCAGTTCTTC. It translates to CSVDKQGGASGVGYNEQFF.